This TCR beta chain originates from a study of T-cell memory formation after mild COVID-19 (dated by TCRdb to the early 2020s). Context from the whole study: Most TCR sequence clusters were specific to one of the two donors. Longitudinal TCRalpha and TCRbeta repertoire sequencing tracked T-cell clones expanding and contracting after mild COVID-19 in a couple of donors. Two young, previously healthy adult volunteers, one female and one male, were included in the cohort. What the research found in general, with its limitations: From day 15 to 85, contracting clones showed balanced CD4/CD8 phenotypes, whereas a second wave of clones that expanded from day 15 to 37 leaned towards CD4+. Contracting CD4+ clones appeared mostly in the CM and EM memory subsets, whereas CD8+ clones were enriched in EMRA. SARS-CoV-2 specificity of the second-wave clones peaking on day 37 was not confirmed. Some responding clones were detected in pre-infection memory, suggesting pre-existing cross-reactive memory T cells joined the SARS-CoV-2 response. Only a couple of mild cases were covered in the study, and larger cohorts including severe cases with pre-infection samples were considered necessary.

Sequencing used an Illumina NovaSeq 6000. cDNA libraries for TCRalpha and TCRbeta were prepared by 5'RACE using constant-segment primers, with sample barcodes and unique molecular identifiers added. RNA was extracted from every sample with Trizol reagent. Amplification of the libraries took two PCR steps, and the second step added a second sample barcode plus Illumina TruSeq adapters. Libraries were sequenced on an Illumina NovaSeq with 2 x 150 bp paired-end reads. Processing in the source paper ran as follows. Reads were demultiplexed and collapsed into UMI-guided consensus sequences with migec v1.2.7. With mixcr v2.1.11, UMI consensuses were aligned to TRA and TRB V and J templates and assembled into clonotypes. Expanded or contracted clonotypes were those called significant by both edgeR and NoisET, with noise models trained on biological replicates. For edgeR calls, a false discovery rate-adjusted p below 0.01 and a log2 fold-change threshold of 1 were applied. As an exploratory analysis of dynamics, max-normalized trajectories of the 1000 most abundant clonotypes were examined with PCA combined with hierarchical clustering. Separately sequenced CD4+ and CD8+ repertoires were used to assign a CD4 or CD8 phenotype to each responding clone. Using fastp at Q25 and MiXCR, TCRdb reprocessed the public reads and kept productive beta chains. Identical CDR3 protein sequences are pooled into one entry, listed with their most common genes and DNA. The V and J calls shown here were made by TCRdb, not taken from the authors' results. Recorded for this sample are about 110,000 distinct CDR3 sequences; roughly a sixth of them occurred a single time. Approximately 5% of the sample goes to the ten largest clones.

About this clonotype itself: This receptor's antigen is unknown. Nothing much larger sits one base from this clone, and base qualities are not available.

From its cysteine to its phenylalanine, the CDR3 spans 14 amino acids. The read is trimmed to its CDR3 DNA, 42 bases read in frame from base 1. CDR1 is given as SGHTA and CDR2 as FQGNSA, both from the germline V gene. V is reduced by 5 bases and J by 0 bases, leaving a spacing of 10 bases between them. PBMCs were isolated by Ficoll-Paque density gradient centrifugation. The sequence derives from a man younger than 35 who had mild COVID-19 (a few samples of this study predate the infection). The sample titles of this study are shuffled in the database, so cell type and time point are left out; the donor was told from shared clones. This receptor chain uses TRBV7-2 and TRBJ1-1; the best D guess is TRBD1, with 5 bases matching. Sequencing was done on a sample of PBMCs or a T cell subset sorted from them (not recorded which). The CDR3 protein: CASSRGGMNTEAFF. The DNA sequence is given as TGTGCCAGCAGCCGCGGGGGGATGAACACTGAAGCTTTCTTT. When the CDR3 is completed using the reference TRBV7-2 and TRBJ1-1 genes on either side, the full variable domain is GAGVSQSPSNKVTEKGKDVELRCDPISGHTALYWYRQSLGQGLEFLIYFQGNSAPDKSGLPSDRFSAERTGGSVSTLTIQRTQQEDSAVYLCASSRGGMNTEAFFGQGTRLTVV.